The T cell receptor beta chain under discussion was sequenced for a study of regulatory T cells in long-lasting Graves disease. Study at large: Antithyroid drug exposure in newly diagnosed Graves' patients had lasted under 3 months.

The CDR3 extends over 11 amino acids. Germline CDR1 is KGHDR and CDR2 is SFDVKD. The V end was cut by 10 bases, the J end by 4 bases, with 8 bases between. Time point: newly diagnosed GD, antithyroid drugs for less than 3 months. Isolated PBMC RNA provided the starting material for the TCR library. CDR3-region Arm-PCR and iRepertoire HTBI primers produced the TCR beta libraries. A single record per CDR3 protein comes from TCRdb applying MiXCR to the multiplex PCR reads. The sample shows 350,000 to 450,000 distinct CDR3 sequences, 15% of them seen only once. This clonotype occurred many times. This same sample was also taken into another study, of T cells in Graves' hyperthyroidism and ophthalmopathy. From that report: The majority of expanded thyroid clonotypes above 0.001 also appeared in blood.

The material was peripheral blood mononuclear cells (PBMCs), obtained at new diagnosis, from a patient treated with antithyroid drugs. This chain connects TRBV24-1 to TRBJ2-3; D ambiguous. The receptor comes from a woman aged 25 to 45 with Graves disease. The CDR3 reads CATSTADTQYF. In DNA form, the CDR3 reads TGTGCCACGTCGACGGCAGATACGCAGTATTTT.